This record concerns one TCR beta chain sequence. Its antigen is currently unknown. Investigators sorted PBMCs to obtain both CD4+ and CD8+ T cells. The data stem from a study of CD8+ T cells in alopecia areata. Findings and limits, study-wide: Scalp samples also yield sequences from resident alphabeta T cells of normal skin.

Trimming cost V 0 bases and J 0 bases, with 11 bases left between them. The CDR3 has 16 amino acids. Germline V lookup: CDR1 SGDLS, CDR2 YYNGEE. Isolated RNA was reverse transcribed into cDNA used as the sequencing template. Repertoires were generated with immunoSEQ multiplex PCR, while TCRdb's copy carries only in-frame clones and drops some. This sample yields 150,000 to 200,000 clones, of which 59% are seen a single time; around 15% belongs to the top ten. Sequencing was performed on CD4+ T cells sorted from blood, taken at week 0. The sequence came from a human donor with alopecia areata. The chain carries TRBV9 and TRBJ2-3; no reliable D call. The CDR3 DNA reads as TGTGCCAGCAGCGTAGGGGTTCAAACTAGCACAGATACGCAGTATTTT. Translated: CASSVGVQTSTDTQYF.